The 18 T cell receptor beta chains listed next were all sequenced from one sample in a study of blood T cell repertoires in COVID-19. Produced via immunoSEQ multiplex PCR; TCRdb's table is partial and in-frame only. The sample includes fewer than 150,000 clones, 81% seen only once; the top ten take about 1.6%. The sample consisted of peripheral blood. The receptors originated from a man in his fifties or sixties with acute or convalescent COVID-19.

This chain connects TRBV2 to TRBJ1-6; D call uncertain. The CDR3 is 11 amino acids. V lost 8 bases, J lost 10 bases, and 9 bases lay in between. From germline, CDR1 is SNHLY and CDR2 FYNNEI. CDR3 amino acids: CASAGRSPLHF. CDR3 coding DNA: TGTGCCAGCGCTGGGCGCTCACCCCTCCACTTT.

The chain employs TRBV5-4 and TRBJ2-2; 10 bases match TRBD1. CDR3 length equals 16 residues. The germline gives CDR1 SGHNT, CDR2 YYREEE (reference sequence). The ends lost 0 bases at V and 6 bases at J; junction bases unmatched: 5. The CDR3 coding sequence is TGTGCCAGCAGCTTGGATGGACAGGGGGTCTCCGGGGAGCTGTTTTTT. Translated, it gives CASSLDGQGVSGELFF. Combining the CDR3 with reference TRBV5-4 and TRBJ2-2 gives the whole variable domain ETGVTQSPTHLIKTRGQQVTLRCSSQSGHNTVSWYQQALGQGPQFIFQYYREEENGRGNFPPRFSGLQFPNYSSELNVNALELDDSALYLCASSLDGQGVSGELFFGEGSRLTVL.

The chain is built from TRBV6-5 and TRBJ1-2; 7 bases are a match to TRBD1. CDR3 length: 13 residues. V lost 2 bases, J lost 6 bases, and 3 bases stayed unmatched. CDR1 is MNHEY and CDR2 is SVGAGI in the germline V gene. CDR3 amino acids: CASSYQGVDGYTF. As DNA, the CDR3 is TGTGCCAGCAGTTACCAGGGGGTGGATGGCTACACCTTC.

This clone occurred once. The chain carries TRBV18 and TRBJ2-7; D is possibly TRBD1 (6 bases). Germline CDR1 is KGHSH and CDR2 is LQKENI. The V end lost 3 bases, the J end lost 4 bases, and 10 bases lay between the germline ends. The CDR3 length is 13 residues. The CDR3 sequence is CASSPVGQYEQYF. The DNA of the CDR3 is TGTGCCAGCTCACCGGTCGGACAGTACGAGCAGTACTTC.

The CDR3 DNA reads TGTGCCAGCAGTTACGGGCCGGGACTAGCGGCGTTGCATGAGCAGTTCTTC. This gives the protein CASSYGPGLAALHEQFF. V usage is TRBV6-2 or TRBV6-3 and J usage is TRBJ2-1; 11 nucleotides align to TRBD2. The J segment lost 8 bases and the V segment lost 2 bases, leaving 11 bases of the junction unmatched. Germline CDR1 is MNHEY and CDR2 is SVGEGT. The CDR3 consists of 17 residues.

V is TRBV2 and J is TRBJ2-1; 9 bases are a match to TRBD1. CDR1 SNHLY and CDR2 FYNNEI come from the germline V gene. The ends lost 6 bases at V and 14 bases at J; junction bases unmatched: 8. This CDR3 is built from 12 residues. CDR3 in amino acids: CASRLTGTGKFF. CDR3 coding DNA: TGTGCCAGCAGATTGACCGGGACAGGGAAGTTCTTC.

The rearrangement uses TRBV6-5 and TRBJ1-2; D not certain. Trimming took 7 bases from V and 2 from J, leaving 5 bases between them. Germline V gene sequence: CDR1 MNHEY, CDR2 SVGAGI. The CDR3 covers 11 residues. The CDR3 nucleotides are TGTGCCAGCACTACGAACTATGGCTACACCTTC. This sequence encodes CASTTNYGYTF.

The chain employs TRBV6-2 or TRBV6-3 and TRBJ2-4, with 16 nucleotides matching TRBD2. Germline V gives CDR1 MNHEY, CDR2 SVGEGT. The ends lost 2 bases at V and 9 bases at J; junction bases unmatched: 4. The CDR3 totals 16 residues. This CDR3 reads CASSYGTSGGAGIQYF. The CDR3 region has the DNA TGTGCCAGCAGTTACGGGACTAGCGGGGGGGCCGGCATTCAGTACTTC.

V is TRBV5-1 and J is TRBJ1-2; D call uncertain. This CDR3 has 14 residues. Germline values: CDR1 SGHRS, CDR2 YFSETQ. The V end lost 4 bases, the J end lost 4 bases, and 14 bases lay between the germline ends. CDR3 region: CASSGGGASYGYTF. CDR3 bases: TGCGCCAGCAGCGGCGGTGGAGCGAGCTATGGCTACACCTTC. The full variable domain, completed using reference TRBV5-1 and TRBJ1-2, is KAGVTQTPRYLIKTRGQQVTLSCSPISGHRSVSWYQQTPGQGLQFLFEYFSETQRNKGNFPGRFSGRQFSNSRSEMNVSTLELGDSALYLCASSGGGASYGYTFGSGTRLTVV.

V is TRBV12-5 and J is TRBJ1-2, with 8 bases aligning to TRBD1. V shed 1 base, J shed 5 bases, and the junction held 18 bases outside the gene matches. Germline V lookup: CDR1 LGHNT, CDR2 FRNRAP. The CDR3 runs to 19 residues. The DNA of the CDR3 is TGTGCTAGTGGTTTGGCATTAAACCCAGGGGGCGTACGCCAATATGGCTACACCTTC. Protein sequence: CASGLALNPGGVRQYGYTF.

The chain is built from TRBV27 and TRBJ1-2; 7 nucleotides align to TRBD1. The CDR3 is 15 amino acids. Losses at the gene ends were 5 bases for V and 4 bases for J; bases not matched to a gene: 10. CDR1 and CDR2 (germline): MNHEY, SMNVEV (reference sequence). The CDR3 region is CASSPRQGLSYGYTF. The CDR3 DNA follows: TGTGCCAGCAGTCCACGACAGGGCCTGAGCTATGGCTACACCTTC.

This chain connects TRBV23-1 to TRBJ1-1; D is ambiguous. TRBV23-1 carries the ORF label, with uncertain function. V gave up 2 bases and J gave up 4 bases, with 17 bases separating them. CDR3 size: 16 residues. The CDR3 sequence is CASSQKFGRGVTEAFF. CDR3 in DNA: TGCGCCAGCAGTCAAAAATTCGGGCGGGGAGTCACTGAAGCTTTCTTT.

CDR3 loop: CASSWGLNQPQHF. Here the CDR3 DNA reads TGTGCCAGCAGCTGGGGGCTCAATCAGCCCCAGCATTTT. The chain combines TRBV11-2 with TRBJ1-5; maybe TRBD1 (6 bases). Germline V gives CDR1 SGHAT, CDR2 FQNNGV. Trimming removed 4 bases at V and 3 bases at J, with 7 bases between. The CDR3 extends over 13 amino acids.

The CDR3 DNA sequence: TGTGCCAGCAGCTTGGAGGCAGGTGAAAGGCCCCAGCATTTT. Translated: CASSLEAGERPQHF. This sequence joins TRBV5-5 and TRBJ1-5, with D hard to call. The CDR3 length is 14 residues. The germline V and J ends were trimmed by 0 bases and 9 bases, with 13 bases remaining between them. In germline, CDR1 is SGHKS, CDR2 YYEKEE (reference sequence).

The rearrangement joins TRBV5-1 to TRBJ2-1, with 12 bases that match TRBD2. Per the germline V gene, CDR1 is SGHRS and CDR2 is YFSETQ. J was trimmed by 7 bases and V by 5 bases; bases with no gene match: 7. The CDR3 runs to 15 residues. This CDR3 reads CASRASGGALNEQFF. CDR3 in DNA: TGCGCCAGCAGAGCTAGCGGGGGGGCTTTGAATGAGCAGTTCTTC.

The chain is built from TRBV6-5 and TRBJ1-6, with 8 bases identical to TRBD1. The V gene's germline CDR1 is MNHEY and CDR2 SVGAGI. Germline trimming cut 3 bases from V and 9 bases from J; bases unmatched to any gene: 7. This CDR3 has 15 amino acids. The CDR3 reads CASSYGSQGGSPLHF. The CDR3 DNA follows: TGTGCCAGCAGTTATGGGTCACAGGGGGGTTCACCCCTCCACTTT.

The chain employs TRBV7-9 and TRBJ2-2; 8 bases match TRBD1. The CDR3 is made up of 15 amino acids. CDR1 SEHNR and CDR2 FQNEAQ come from the germline V gene (reference sequence). The V gene end was trimmed by 5 bases and the J gene end by 4 bases; junction bases not matched to a gene: 6. CDR3 in amino acids: CASSQDRGITGELFF. The DNA of the CDR3 is TGTGCCAGCAGCCAAGACAGGGGTATCACCGGGGAGCTGTTTTTT.

The chain employs TRBV30 and TRBJ2-1, with 9 bases aligning to TRBD1. Germline CDR1 reads GTSNPN; CDR2 reads SVGIG (reference sequence). This CDR3 has 16 residues. The trim removed 1 base at V and 2 bases at J, leaving 6 bases unmatched. CDR3 coding DNA: TGTGCCTGGAGTGGGGACAGGGTACTGACCTACAATGAGCAGTTCTTC. It specifies CAWSGDRVLTYNEQFF.